The 4 T cell receptor beta chains below come from one sample, sequenced in a study of T cells in tuberculosis. Profiling relied on immunoSEQ multiplex PCR, and the TCRdb table lists in-frame clones only, not all of them. This table has about 28,000 clones, around 90% appearing once. Material for sequencing was PBMCs. The receptor set was obtained from a donor aged 10-29 years with latent tuberculosis or without tuberculosis infection.

The rearrangement joins TRBV28 to TRBJ1-2; D gene uncertain. CDR1 and CDR2 from the germline V gene are MDHEN and SYDVKM. The CDR3 sequence is 12 residues long. The CDR3 spells CVALGSNYGYTF. The CDR3 nucleotides read TGTGTGGCCTTGGGGAGTAACTATGGCTACACCTTC.

This sequence joins TRBV7-2 and TRBJ2-3; D gene unclear. CDR1 and CDR2 from the germline V gene are SGHTA and FQGNSA. This CDR3 has 14 residues. With 4 bases removed from V and 7 bases from J, the gap between germline ends came to 15 bases. CDR3 DNA sequence: TGTGCCAGCAGCTACCCCGCTAGGTTGAATACGCAGTATTTT. It codes for CASSYPARLNTQYF.

The chain carries TRBV6-6 and TRBJ1-4, with 7 nucleotides matching TRBD1. In germline, CDR1 is MNHNY, CDR2 SVGAGI (reference sequence). This CDR3 region has 15 residues. J was trimmed by 7 bases and V by 5 bases; bases with no gene match: 10. The CDR3 DNA reads as TGTGCCAGCAGTCGAACAGGGGTTTTAGGTGAAAAACTGTTTTTT. Its translation: CASSRTGVLGEKLFF.

The DNA of the CDR3 is TGCGCCAGCAGCCCGACAGGGGTGGGCAATCAGCCCCAGCATTTT. Protein sequence: CASSPTGVGNQPQHF. The genes are TRBV5-1 and TRBJ1-5; 8 nucleotides match TRBD1. After removal of 4 bases from V and 2 bases from J, the junction contained 5 bases not matched to a gene. The CDR3 totals 15 residues. Per the germline V gene, CDR1 is SGHRS and CDR2 is YFSETQ.